This is a list of T cell receptor beta chains from one sample in a study of blood T cells in healthy people across ages. MiXCR, run by TCRdb on the 5' RACE reads, gives a single entry per CDR3 protein. Of about 760,000 distinct CDR3 sequences in the sample, roughly three fifths were seen once. Sequencing was done on a sample of blood. The receptor set was obtained from a man aged 35 to 55 in good health. CDR3s include the opening cysteine and the closing phenylalanine or tryptophan. Each record gives: clone size, CDR3 length, J gene, V gene, D gene, CDR3 protein, CDR3 DNA. D genes are given only for firm matches. Not all rows give a size; the values are once, few, many and, for expanded clones, a class.

few | 12 | TRBJ2-7 | TRBV10-3 | - | CAISESLNEQYF | TGTGCCATCAGTGAGTCTCTAAACGAGCAGTACTTC
- | 13 | TRBJ2-1 | TRBV12-3/TRBV12-4 | - | CASSFGGLNEQFF | TGTGCCAGCAGTTTCGGGGGGCTGAATGAGCAGTTCTTC
few | 12 | TRBJ2-1 | TRBV21-1 | - | CASGVYYNEQFF | TGTGCCAGCGGAGTCTACTACAATGAGCAGTTCTTC
few | 12 | TRBJ2-3 | TRBV24-1 | - | CATSDEHRTQYF | TGTGCCACCAGTGATGAGCATCGTACGCAGTATTTT
few | 17 | TRBJ2-3 | TRBV7-2 | TRBD2 | CASSLVGTGLAVDTQYF | TGTGCCAGCAGCTTAGTGGGTACGGGACTAGCGGTAGATACGCAGTATTTT
few | 16 | TRBJ2-1 | TRBV4-3 | TRBD1 | CASSQEGGRAYNEQFF | TGCGCCAGCAGCCAAGAAGGGGGCAGGGCTTACAATGAGCAGTTCTTC
- | 15 | TRBJ2-6 | TRBV4-3 | - | CASSHGVAGANVLTF | TGCGCCAGCAGCCACGGGGTAGCTGGGGCCAACGTCCTGACTTTC
- | 16 | TRBJ2-1 | TRBV5-1 | TRBD2 | CASSVRLAGSYNEQFF | TGCGCCAGCAGCGTCCGACTAGCGGGAAGCTACAATGAGCAGTTCTTC
- | 17 | TRBJ1-2 | TRBV9 | - | CASSAGRDTRVNYGYTF | TGTGCCAGCAGCGCGGGGCGGGACACAAGAGTCAACTATGGCTACACCTTC
- | 15 | TRBJ1-2 | TRBV6-5 | - | CASSYQPGASYGYTF | TGTGCCAGCAGTTACCAGCCGGGGGCAAGCTATGGCTACACCTTC
- | 15 | TRBJ2-7 | TRBV28 | - | CASSPPDRLGIEQYF | TGTGCCAGCAGTCCCCCCGACAGATTGGGCATCGAGCAGTACTTC
- | 15 | TRBJ1-2 | TRBV4-3 | TRBD1 | CASSQDRTGGIGYTF | TGCGCCAGCAGCCAAGATCGCACAGGGGGTATAGGCTACACCTTC
- | 17 | TRBJ2-3 | TRBV29-1 | TRBD2 | CSVEDRSGRPPGDTQYF | TGCAGCGTTGAAGATCGAAGCGGGAGGCCGCCTGGAGATACGCAGTATTTT
few | 12 | TRBJ2-5 | TRBV27 | - | CASGRQKETQYF | TGTGCCAGCGGCCGACAGAAAGAGACCCAGTACTTC
- | 16 | TRBJ2-7 | TRBV4-1 | TRBD2 | CASSLGLAGGQETRYF | TGCGCCAGCAGCCTAGGACTAGCGGGAGGTCAAGAGACCCGGTACTTC
few | 14 | TRBJ2-3 | TRBV29-1 | - | CSVESSAAADTQYF | TGCAGCGTTGAGTCTTCGGCAGCCGCAGATACGCAGTATTTT
few | 15 | TRBJ2-7 | TRBV27 | - | CASSATGSPYYEQYF | TGTGCCAGCAGCGCTACCGGGTCTCCCTACTACGAGCAGTACTTC
few | 15 | TRBJ2-7 | TRBV3-1 | - | CASSLRDWGYEEQYF | TGTGCCAGCAGCCTTCGGGACTGGGGATACGAGGAGCAGTACTTC
- | 14 | TRBJ2-3 | TRBV7-2 | - | CASSLIGGMDTQYF | TGTGCCAGCAGCTTAATTGGGGGTATGGATACGCAGTATTTT
- | 11 | TRBJ1-4 | TRBV28 | - | CASSLMGKLFF | TGTGCCAGCAGTTTGATGGGAAAACTGTTTTTT
few | 15 | TRBJ2-5 | TRBV5-1 | - | CASSLIFRNQETQYF | TGCGCCAGCAGCTTGATATTTCGGAACCAAGAGACCCAGTACTTC
few | 16 | TRBJ1-6 | TRBV21-1 | - | CASSKVGSSYNSPLHF | TGTGCCAGCAGCAAAGTTGGGAGCTCCTATAATTCACCCCTCCACTTT
- | 18 | TRBJ2-1 | TRBV6-2/TRBV6-3 | - | CASSYGRGMAVRYNEQFF | TGTGCCAGCAGTTACGGTAGGGGCATGGCGGTTCGTTACAATGAGCAGTTCTTC
- | 15 | TRBJ2-3 | TRBV20-1 | - | CSARDGMGRTDTQYF | TGCAGTGCTAGAGATGGGATGGGGCGCACAGATACGCAGTATTTT
- | 13 | TRBJ1-5 | TRBV2 | - | CASSLNWWKPQHF | TGTGCCAGCAGTCTGAACTGGTGGAAGCCCCAGCATTTT
- | 14 | TRBJ2-7 | TRBV5-1 | TRBD2 | CASSLGTSGNQQYF | TGCGCCAGCAGCCTCGGGACTAGCGGGAACCAGCAGTACTTC
few | 18 | TRBJ2-1 | TRBV28 | TRBD1 | CASSLGQGRWERYNEQFF | TGTGCCAGCAGTTTGGGACAGGGGCGGTGGGAGCGTTACAATGAGCAGTTCTTC
- | 15 | TRBJ2-5 | TRBV5-1 | TRBD1 | CASSLQGLGRETQYF | TGCGCCAGCAGCTTACAGGGGCTGGGTAGGGAGACCCAGTACTTC
few | 11 | TRBJ1-2 | TRBV6-1 | - | CASSEAKRYTF | TGTGCCAGCAGTGAAGCGAAGCGCTACACCTTC
few | 14 | TRBJ1-6 | TRBV4-2 | - | CASSQDHGVSPLHF | TGTGCCAGCAGCCAAGATCATGGCGTTTCACCCCTCCACTTT
- | 14 | TRBJ2-5 | TRBV27 | - | CASSWGPEGETQYF | TGTGCCAGCAGTTGGGGGCCTGAAGGAGAGACCCAGTACTTC
once | 16 | TRBJ2-3 | TRBV24-1 | - | CATSDPAPRESDTQYF | TGTGCCACCAGTGACCCCGCCCCCCGGGAGAGCGATACGCAGTATTTT
- | 14 | TRBJ2-1 | TRBV7-2 | - | CASSLDHTANEQFF | TGTGCCAGCAGCTTAGATCACACTGCCAATGAGCAGTTCTTC
- | 14 | TRBJ2-5 | TRBV5-1 | - | CASSAGQYQETQCF | TGCGCCAGCAGCGCGGGACAGTACCAAGAGACCCAGTGCTTC
- | 14 | TRBJ1-1 | TRBV25-1 | - | CASSELGANTEAFF | TGTGCCAGCAGTGAATTGGGAGCGAACACTGAAGCTTTCTTT
- | 15 | TRBJ2-7 | TRBV27 | TRBD2 | CASAPGRRESDEQYF | TGTGCCAGCGCCCCGGGGAGGCGGGAGTCGGACGAGCAGTACTTC
- | 12 | TRBJ2-3 | TRBV12-3/TRBV12-4 | - | CASRLVADTQYF | TGTGCCAGCAGATTAGTGGCAGATACGCAGTATTTT
- | 17 | TRBJ1-5 | TRBV20-1 | - | CSARDIGTDRSNQPQHF | TGCAGTGCTAGAGATATAGGAACGGACCGTAGCAATCAGCCCCAGCATTTT
- | 14 | TRBJ1-2 | TRBV10-3 | TRBD1 | CATPPGQVNYGYTF | TGTGCCACCCCACCTGGACAGGTTAACTATGGCTACACCTTC
few | 15 | TRBJ2-1 | TRBV7-9 | TRBD2 | CASSQGLAGSNEQFF | TGTGCCAGCAGCCAGGGACTAGCGGGATCAAATGAGCAGTTCTTC
- | 14 | TRBJ2-1 | TRBV3-1 | - | CASSQEPRSDEQFF | TGTGCCAGCAGCCAGGAACCTCGATCTGATGAGCAGTTCTTC
many | 16 | TRBJ2-5 | TRBV6-1 | - | CASSESGLPPWETQYF | TGTGCCAGCAGTGAATCGGGACTTCCCCCATGGGAGACCCAGTACTTC
few | 15 | TRBJ2-1 | TRBV12-3/TRBV12-4 | - | CASSQGGSSYNEQFF | TGTGCCAGCTCCCAGGGGGGAAGCTCCTACAATGAGCAGTTCTTC
- | 16 | TRBJ2-3 | TRBV6-1 | - | CASSERPGPRTDTQYF | TGTGCCAGCAGTGAGCGACCGGGACCCCGAACAGATACGCAGTATTTT
once | 14 | TRBJ2-3 | TRBV2 | - | CASSETSATDTQYF | TGTGCCAGCAGTGAAACCTCCGCGACAGATACGCAGTATTTT
few | 12 | TRBJ2-7 | TRBV20-1 | - | CSAIKRTYEQYF | TGCAGTGCTATAAAGCGGACGTACGAGCAGTACTTC
- | 14 | TRBJ2-3 | TRBV7-2 | - | CASSLDSSSDTQYF | TGTGCCAGCAGCTTAGATTCTAGTTCGGATACGCAGTATTTT
- | 17 | TRBJ2-5 | TRBV29-1 | TRBD1 | CSVVSGLLDRAEETQYF | TGCAGCGTTGTTAGCGGTCTCTTGGACAGGGCGGAAGAGACCCAGTACTTC
- | 14 | TRBJ1-2 | TRBV20-1 | - | CSAREPTGNYGYTF | TGCAGTGCTAGAGAGCCCACGGGAAACTATGGCTACACCTTC
- | 18 | TRBJ2-3 | TRBV4-1 | - | CASSQDQRGTSSTDTQYF | TGCGCCAGCAGCCAAGATCAACGTGGCACTTCAAGCACAGATACGCAGTATTTT
- | 16 | TRBJ2-1 | TRBV28 | TRBD2 | CASSLSGTSGSDEQFF | TGTGCCAGCAGTCTGTCCGGGACTAGCGGGAGTGATGAGCAGTTCTTC
- | 17 | TRBJ2-4 | TRBV7-8 | - | CASSPNRPRGLGDIQYF | TGTGCCAGCAGCCCTAACCGGCCACGCGGGTTGGGGGACATTCAGTACTTC
- | 15 | TRBJ1-1 | TRBV2 | - | CASSLNPGANTEAFF | TGTGCCAGCAGTCTTAACCCAGGGGCAAACACTGAAGCTTTCTTT
- | 13 | TRBJ2-7 | TRBV7-2 | TRBD2 | CASKPGGRYEQYF | TGTGCCAGCAAACCGGGGGGAAGGTACGAGCAGTACTTC
- | 17 | TRBJ2-6 | TRBV5-1 | TRBD2 | CASSLVSRGAGANVLTF | TGCGCCAGCAGCTTGGTCTCTCGGGGGGCTGGGGCCAACGTCCTGACTTTC